This TCR beta chain appears in the sequencing data of a study of cytomegalovirus exposure and HLA in healthy donors (dated by TCRdb to between 2016 and 2019). Broadly, across the study: An earlier analysis of several hundred of the donors reported 250 to 300 Gb of sequence data and 117 million unique TCR beta sequences obtained from 180 million or so T cells. Among the roughly 410 genotyped donors, around 79% belonged to the genetic ancestry cluster associated with self-reported Caucasian donors. Using immunosequencing, the study profiled T cell repertoires from 500 to 800 subjects and related those repertoires to cytomegalovirus serostatus. An early release that covered approximately 600 HLA-typed donors contained approximately 300 gigabases of sequencing data and approximately 85 million unique TCR sequences. The study combined high-throughput TCR immunosequencing, statistical association of individual TCRs with disease status, and machine learning to predict cytomegalovirus infection status. HLA typing included class I and class II loci at four-digit resolution. Every repertoire in the discovery cohort had been generated on one and the same sequencing platform. The later analysis used no new phenotypic data to find candidate immune exposures, relying instead on TCR beta sequences and their occurrence across donors. To decide whether each TCR beta V gene segment behaved as functional or pseudogenic, an earlier analysis of approximately 590 of the donors relied on high-throughput TCR beta sequencing. The study was designed to test whether signatures of past pathogen exposure could be identified by cataloging public T cell receptors. On average, about 200,000 unique TCR beta nucleotide sequences were sequenced per donor among about 400 genotyped donors of the cohort, with 15% to 20% of those sequences being non-productive. Donor age, sex, ethnicity and CMV serostatus were compiled together with the repertoire data. A later genetic analysis used genome-wide SNP genotypes for about 65% of the roughly 700 donors, treating that subset as a discovery cohort. Typing coverage differed by locus: A, B, C, DRB1 and DQB1 were typed in about 620-640 donors, DQA1 in 522, DPA1 in some 570, and DPB1 in 450 to 490. Along with the roughly 610-subject first cohort, a separate validation cohort of over 90 different subjects was used. Because of strong linkage in the cohort, a few DR-DQ haplotypes were treated as single units for association and clustering. To study patterns of TCR occurrence, a later analysis re-analyzed previously published TCR beta repertoires from 666 donors and added high-resolution HLA genotyping.

Comments on this clone: Its recognized antigen is unknown. Base-call qualities are not available, and no considerably larger clone is one nucleotide away.

The cohort was made up of 500 to 800 healthy bone marrow donors. At the time of sampling, all cohort members were nominally healthy, though unrecorded immune exposures were likely present. The donor was CMV seronegative and was included in the group of several hundred seronegative cohort members. A peripheral blood sample was provided by each donor, and peripheral blood mononuclear cells were used for TCR beta sequencing. The Qiagen DNeasy Blood Extraction Kit was used to extract genomic DNA from the blood cell samples. What the work shows at the level of the full study, not this receptor alone: A later analysis found that most CMV-associated TCR beta chains appeared HLA-restricted, with HLA associations seemingly driven largely by CMV exposure. In a later analysis, the rate of TCR association differed among HLA loci, with DRB1 alleles having the most associated TCRs and HLA-C alleles having the fewest. In vitro tests confirmed that a few of the cytomegalovirus-associated TCR beta chains recognize cytomegalovirus antigens. In the study, 150 to 200 TCR beta chains were listed as associated with cytomegalovirus. In an earlier analysis of under 600 of the donors, most TCR beta V segments were observed in productive rearrangements about 87% or about 30% of the time, broadly matching IMGT annotations. V-gene and J-gene trimming of TCR beta chains was associated with a missense DCLRE1C variant in a later genetic analysis, and the association was replicated in an independent cohort. In a later genetic analysis, fewer N-insertions in productive TCRs were reported among donors in an Asian-associated ancestry cluster than the roughly 700-donor mean. In a later analysis, several top co-occurrence clusters were reported to appear linked to parvovirus B19, influenza, CMV and Epstein-Barr virus. Across donors, most TCR sequences were observed very rarely, whereas some public TCRs were present in many individuals. HLA typing was unavailable for some donors at each locus, so association tests used only the typed subset. Some IMGT-functional V segments, including TRBV6-2 and TRBV6-3, could not be told apart with the 87-base-pair reads, so those segments were excluded. In this cohort, only TCR beta chains were sequenced, and detectable features were limited by the absence of alpha or paired-chain data. The presence/absence analyses assumed that sequencing depth was roughly uniform across donors, and that assumption may not be true. The classifier was reported to diagnose cytomegalovirus status with high specificity and sensitivity in both the original and validation cohorts. A further reported finding was that TCR beta sequences accurately predicted the HLA-A and HLA-B alleles for most subjects in the first cohort. Strong co-occurrence of HLA alleles, especially DR and DQ, made assigning TCR associations to individual alleles difficult. The sequencing pipeline was judged likely to have produced a cluster of highly shared sequence variants as a technical artifact. Specific HLA alleles were associated with 15,000 to 20,000 TCR beta sequences at a false discovery rate of 0.05 in a later analysis. The authors suggested that the approach could potentially be extended to other disease states and immunological phenotypes. A later analysis found that HLA-associated TCR beta chains were more clonally expanded and had lower generation probabilities than equally common non-associated chains. Correlated functional status among segregating V segments might be attributable to linkage disequilibrium, but an unknown experimental factor could not be ruled out. For the cohort, immune exposure information was limited to CMV serostatus. Because counts were too low, 15 or so rarely observed V segments, including chromosome 9 orphons, were excluded from the earlier analysis of about 500 of the donors.

According to the germline V gene, CDR1 reads MDHEN and CDR2 reads SYDVKM. The trim is 3 bases for V and 2 bases for J, with a gap of 8 bases between the germline ends. Including the terminal cysteine and phenylalanine, the CDR3 comprises 13 residues. Kept here is only the CDR3 DNA, which spans 39 bases and is read in frame from base 1. The library relied on the immunoSEQ multiplex PCR assay. For the multiplex PCR, a mixture combining 60 forward primers for TCR Vbeta segments and 13 reverse primers for TCR Jbeta segments was used. Amplification of the CDR3 region of rearranged TCR beta genes was performed with a multiplex PCR assay on genomic DNA. The amplified TCR beta libraries were sequenced on the Illumina HiSeq System as 87-base-pair reads. The authors' pipeline ran thus. In a later analysis, 80 million or so unique TCR beta chains were counted across the 650 to 700 repertoires, and around 10 million of these chains were shared by at least two donors. To remove PCR and sequencing errors, raw reads were error-corrected and collapsed into unique sequences using a nearest-neighbor algorithm that merged closely related sequences. To assign V, D and J gene segments, CDR3 sequences were aligned to IMGT reference sequences. For a sequence to be retained, a match of at least six nucleotides was required to both a V gene segment and a J gene segment. Rearrangements were called productive when the CDR3 lacked stop codons and stayed in frame with V and J; all others were non-productive. CDR3 was defined by IMGT convention, running from the second conserved V-encoded cysteine to the conserved J-encoded phenylalanine. Sequences without an unambiguous match to a single V gene segment were excluded from the earlier analysis of 500 to 700 of the donors. An earlier analysis of some 610 of the donors called V segments functional above 56.7% productive rearrangements and segregating when the between-donor standard deviation exceeded 5%. A statistical classification framework was developed to diagnose cytomegalovirus status using the catalog of TCR beta chain sequences. V and J gene assignment, in a later analysis, came from comparing TCR nucleotide sequences with IMGT/GENE-DB human TR gene sequences. The TCRdist pipeline was used in a later analysis to assign CDR3 sequences and most-parsimonious VDJ recombination scenarios. A later analysis defined each TCR beta chain by its CDR3 amino acid sequence plus V-gene family, and excluded reads lacking a unique V-gene family. As a way to deal with suspected cross-contamination and a sequencing artifact, a later analysis dropped 450 to 700 nucleotide sequences that were highly shared and had low generation probability. In a later analysis, a clonal expansion index was calculated for each public chain from normalized within-repertoire ranks of inferred template counts. A later analysis computed generation probabilities with a VDJ recombination model fitted to out-of-frame rearrangements, and checked the results against IGoR. Hypergeometric tests were used in a later analysis to score TCR-TCR, TCR-HLA and TCR-CMV co-occurrence, with a repertoire-size bias correction applied to the TCR pairs. False discovery rates were estimated in a later analysis by permuting HLA or CMV assignments 20 times. In a later analysis, co-occurring TCRs were grouped with DBSCAN, and TCRdist sequence similarity was added when clustering was performed within HLA-allele-positive subsets. Co-occurrence clustering excluded repertoires with fewer than 30,000 or more than 120,000 public chains, plus five with anomalous nucleotide sharing. TCRdb carries this immuneACCESS record with in-frame sequences only. Its versions omit some clonotypes, under half of them owing to an unresolved V gene in the studies checked, with the rest unexplained. The V and J calls and clone size are taken from that table; D and trimming were inferred from the DNA. The sample contains under 200,000 clones, almost 85% of them found a single time. The ten biggest clones cover more than 0.4% of the sample.

The rearranged chain carries TRBV28 and TRBJ2-7, with no confidently assigned D gene. This receptor was identified in a woman in her forties or fifties in good health and CMV-seronegative. Sequenced sample: PBMCs. The nucleotide sequence reads as follows: TGTGCCAGCAGTTTCCCAGGAACCTACGAGCAGTACTTC. It encodes CASSFPGTYEQYF.